What follows is one T cell receptor (beta chain) and its context. The sample originates from a study of radiotherapy plus CTLA-4 blockade in lung cancer. This CDR3 has 13 residues. V was pared by 8 bases and J by 2 bases, with 3 bases of the junction left unmatched. Germline V CDR1 and CDR2: SGHAT, FQNNGV. Repertoires were generated with immunoSEQ multiplex PCR, while TCRdb's copy carries only in-frame clones and drops some. Here the sample spans roughly 120,000 clones, nearly 80% being singletons. The sequence came from a human donor with non-small cell lung cancer who had a partial response to radiotherapy plus ipilimumab. The sequenced sample was peripheral blood, obtained from a patient treated with radiotherapy plus ipilimumab. The chain joins TRBV11-2 to TRBJ2-1; 7 bases align to TRBD2. DNA for the CDR3: TGTGCCAGCGAGCTAGCGGCCTACAATGAGCAGTTCTTC. Amino acid sequence: CASELAAYNEQFF.